The 7 T cell receptor beta chains given below trace back to one sample, sequenced in a study of post-analysis software for immune sequencing data. Findings of the study overall: Patients used about 5 TRBV segments, including TRBV5-6, TRBV5-1 and TRBV20-1, more often than controls.

Researchers reported that TCR beta cDNA libraries carried unique molecular identifiers. TCRdb passed the PCR reads through MiXCR, listing each CDR3 protein once. The table has some 370,000 distinct CDR3 sequences, roughly 36% seen once. The antigens these receptors bind are not known. The material sequenced was blood. Receptor source: a girl under 18 with multiple sclerosis.

CDR3 sequence reads: CSARPLPNIQYF. CDR3 nucleotide sequence: TGCAGTGCTAGACCCCTCCCAAACATTCAGTACTTC. J is TRBJ2-4 and V is TRBV20-1; no firm D call. The CDR3 loop spans 12 amino acids. Germline V CDR1 and CDR2: DFQATT, SNEGSKA (reference sequence). V lost 2 bases and J 6 bases, leaving 8 bases between the germline ends.

The chain carries TRBV7-6 and TRBJ2-7; D gene ambiguous. This CDR3 has 16 residues. CDR1 is SGHVS, CDR2 FNYEAQ, per germline. Between the trimmed V and J ends, which lost 1 base and 3 bases, there was a span of 16 bases. The CDR3 bases are TGTGCCAGCAGCTTAGGTATATCCGCTTTGGGCTACGAGCAGTACTTC. Translated, it gives CASSLGISALGYEQYF. Filled out from reference TRBV7-6 and TRBJ2-7, the complete variable domain reads GAGVSQSPRYKVTKRGQDVALRCDPISGHVSLYWYRQALGQGPEFLTYFNYEAQQDKSGLPNDRFSAERPEGSISTLTIQRTEQRDSAMYRCASSLGISALGYEQYFGPGTRLTVT.

This clonotype was picked up a small number of times. The gene calls are TRBV12-3 or TRBV12-4 and TRBJ2-1; 7 bases match TRBD1. There are 14 residues in the CDR3. Unmatched junction bases numbered 8, after V lost 7 bases and J lost 5 bases. CDR3 sequence: CASTLDREDNEQFF. The CDR3 DNA follows: TGTGCCAGCACCCTCGACAGGGAAGACAATGAGCAGTTCTTC.

The V gene is TRBV28, the J gene TRBJ1-1; D is undetermined. This CDR3 has 12 residues. The V end was cut by 2 bases, the J end by 4 bases, with 5 bases between. Looked up from germline, CDR1 is MDHEN and CDR2 is SYDVKM. CDR3 protein: CASSLTATEAFF. CDR3 DNA sequence: TGTGCCAGCAGTTTAACCGCCACTGAAGCTTTCTTT. The complete variable domain, with remaining parts taken from reference TRBV28 and TRBJ1-1, reads DVKVTQSSRYLVKRTGEKVFLECVQDMDHENMFWYRQDPGLGLRLIYFSYDVKMKEKGDIPEGYSVSREKKERFSLILESASTNQTSMYLCASSLTATEAFFGQGTRLTVV.

This clonotype was recorded a few times. The chain links TRBV15 to TRBJ1-2; D may be TRBD1 (5 bases). The V gene's germline CDR1 is LNHNV and CDR2 YYDKDF (reference sequence). V lost 1 base and J lost 4, with 10 bases in between. The CDR3 runs to 14 residues. CDR3 sequence: CATSRVQGSYGYTF. CDR3 DNA sequence: TGTGCCACCAGCAGAGTCCAGGGTTCCTATGGCTACACCTTC. The variable domain in full, completed from reference TRBV15 and TRBJ1-2, reads DAMVIQNPRYQVTQFGKPVTLSCSQTLNHNVMYWYQQKSSQAPKLLFHYYDKDFNNEADTPDNFQSRRPNTSFCFLDIRSPGLGDTAMYLCATSRVQGSYGYTFGSGTRLTVV.

This chain links TRBV3-1 with TRBJ2-3, with D tentatively TRBD1 (5 bases). V lost 6 bases and J 0 bases, leaving 16 bases between the germline ends. CDR3 length: 16 amino acids. CDR1 is LGHDT and CDR2 is YNNKEL in the germline V gene (reference sequence). CDR3 in DNA: TGTGCCAGCAGTTACTTGAGGCAGGGTAGCACAGATACGCAGTATTTT. Amino acids: CASSYLRQGSTDTQYF.

Many counts were recorded for this clonotype. The chain carries TRBV7-2 and TRBJ1-1; D gene unclear. The germline V and J ends were trimmed by 7 bases and 3 bases, with 9 bases remaining between them. Germline CDR1 and CDR2: SGHTA and FQGNSA. CDR3 length equals 12 residues. This chain's CDR3 is CASNHGDTEAFF. In DNA form, the CDR3 reads TGTGCCAGCAACCATGGGGACACTGAAGCTTTCTTT.